The text below deals with one TCR beta chain. These data originate in a study of blood T cells in healthy people across ages. Aged about 6 to 90, donors were systemically healthy Caucasians from Russia. PCR was performed a second time for about 7 to 12 cycles using a sample-barcoded 5' primer and a J-beta primer mix. A single record per CDR3 protein comes from TCRdb applying MiXCR to the 5' RACE reads. Of 700,000 to 1,000,000 distinct CDR3 sequences listed, under 45% were seen once; the top ten hold around 18%. V dropped 7 bases and J dropped 6 bases, with 21 bases sitting between them. This CDR3 has 15 amino acids. Germline loops: CDR1 MDHEN, CDR2 SYDVKM.

The clonotype was recovered from a man aged 60 to 75 in good health. The chain recombines TRBV28 with TRBJ2-5; weak D call: TRBD2 (7 bases). Sequencing used blood. The CDR3 coding sequence is TGTGCCAGCATCGAGGTGGGGGGGACAAGAAAGACCCAGTACTTC. Translated, it gives CASIEVGGTRKTQYF.